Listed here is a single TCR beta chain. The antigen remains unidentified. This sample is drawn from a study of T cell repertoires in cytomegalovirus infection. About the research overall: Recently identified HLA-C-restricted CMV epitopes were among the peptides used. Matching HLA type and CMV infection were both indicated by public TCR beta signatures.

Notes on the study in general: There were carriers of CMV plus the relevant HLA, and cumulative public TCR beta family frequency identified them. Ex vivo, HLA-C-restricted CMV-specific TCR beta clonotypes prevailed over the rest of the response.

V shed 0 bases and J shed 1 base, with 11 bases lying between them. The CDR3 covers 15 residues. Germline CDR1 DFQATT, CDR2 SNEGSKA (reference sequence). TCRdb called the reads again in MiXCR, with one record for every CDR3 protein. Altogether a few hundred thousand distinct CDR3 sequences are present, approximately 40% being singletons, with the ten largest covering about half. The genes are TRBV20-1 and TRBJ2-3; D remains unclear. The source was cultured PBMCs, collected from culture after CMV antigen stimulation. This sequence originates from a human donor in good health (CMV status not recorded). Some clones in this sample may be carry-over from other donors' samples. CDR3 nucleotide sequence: TGCAGTGCTAGAGATGCCCCCCTGGGCACAGATACGCAGTATTTT. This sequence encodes CSARDAPLGTDTQYF.